This T cell receptor (beta chain) is drawn from a study of graft-versus-host responses after intestinal transplantation. V lost 2 bases, J lost 16 bases, and 12 bases lay in between. Germline V gene data show CDR1 as MDHEN and CDR2 as SYDVKM. The CDR3 runs 11 residues. Whole-study findings and limits: The study associated peak circulating GvH clone levels with early post-transplant HvG declines. Individuals carrying graft-donor T cell macrochimerism showed high graft-versus-host to host-versus-graft clonal ratios in allografts. Some GvH clones were seen earlier in gut or blood, suggesting intestinal origin.

In the case of this clone: Its antigen is unknown.

The method was immunoSEQ multiplex PCR; TCRdb's version includes in-frame clones alone and lacks a portion of them. The sample holds some 45,000 clones, around 96% seen once. V and J are TRBV28 and TRBJ2-1; either TRBD1 or TRBD2 may supply D (5 bases each). Sequences were derived from PBMCs, sampled about 350 days after intestinal transplant. The source of this sequence is a human patient who received an intestinal transplant, so some T cells may come from the graft donor. The CDR3 bases are TGTGCCAGCAGTTTAGGGGGAGAGAGATTCTTC. Encoded protein: CASSLGGERFF.